One and the same sample provided the 2 T cell receptor beta chains below, sequenced in a study of T-cell memory formation after mild COVID-19. TCRdb fed the 5' RACE reads into MiXCR, producing one record per CDR3 protein. Of a few hundred thousand distinct CDR3 sequences detected, approximately 15% appear once; the ten largest clones hold 20% to 25%. Material: PBMCs or a T cell subset sorted from them (not recorded which). These receptors originate from a man younger than 35 who had mild COVID-19 (a few samples of this study predate the infection). Cell type and time point are not known.

The chain employs TRBV5-1 and TRBJ2-5, with D tentatively TRBD1 or TRBD2 (5 bases each). The V end was cut by 4 bases, the J end by 4 bases, with 17 bases between. CDR1 and CDR2 from the germline V gene are SGHRS and YFSETQ. The CDR3 runs to 15 residues. CDR3 sequence reads: CASSHGPGSAETQYF. The CDR3 coding sequence is TGCGCCAGCAGCCATGGACCAGGGAGTGCAGAGACCCAGTACTTC.

This clonotype was observed a few times. This chain joins TRBV6-5 and TRBJ2-1; 7 positions agree with TRBD1. J gave up 5 bases and V 7 bases, and 5 bases lay outside the gene matches. Looked up from germline, CDR1 is MNHEY and CDR2 is SVGAGI. The CDR3 runs 13 residues. The CDR3 coding sequence is TGTGCCAGCACCGGGACAGTAGACAATGAGCAGTTCTTC. This encodes CASTGTVDNEQFF.